A single sample is the source of the 5 T cell receptor beta chains below, sequenced in a study of blood T cell repertoires in COVID-19 (dated by TCRdb to 2020 to 2021). The library was obtained by the immunoSEQ multiplex PCR assay. This immuneACCESS table, as held by TCRdb, lists in-frame sequences with V and J called but not all clones. Of the missing ones, under half trace to an unresolved V gene in checked studies; the others have no known cause. The sample table lists approximately 160,000 clones, about 85% of them with a count of one. The ten largest clones represent under 8.5% of the sample. Source material: peripheral blood. The receptors here all came from a woman aged 55-69 years with COVID-19, enrolled during active disease.

V usage is TRBV15 and J usage is TRBJ2-2, with D possibly TRBD2 on 6 matching bases. Germline values: CDR1 LNHNV, CDR2 YYDKDF (reference sequence). V lost 3 bases and J lost 6, with 17 bases in between. The length of the CDR3 is 16 residues. CDR3 sequence reads: CATSSRAGYRAGELFF. The CDR3, as DNA: TGTGCCACCAGCAGCAGGGCGGGGTACCGGGCCGGGGAGCTGTTTTTT. Full variable domain (missing parts from reference TRBV15 and TRBJ2-2): DAMVIQNPRYQVTQFGKPVTLSCSQTLNHNVMYWYQQKSSQAPKLLFHYYDKDFNNEADTPDNFQSRRPNTSFCFLDIRSPGLGDTAMYLCATSSRAGYRAGELFFGEGSRLTVL.

J is TRBJ1-1 and V is TRBV7-2; D is possibly TRBD1 (6 bases). The CDR3 length is 14 residues. The germline CDR1 and CDR2 sequences are SGHTA and FQGNSA. The V and J ends lost 4 bases and 5 bases respectively, with 14 bases between them. The CDR3 nucleotides read TGTGCCAGCAGCTCCATCGGGGGGGCGACTGAAGCTTTCTTT. It codes for CASSSIGGATEAFF.

J is TRBJ1-1 and V is TRBV7-9; 7 nucleotides align to TRBD1. Trimming cost V 1 base and J 4 bases; bases outside gene matches: 15. Germline V lookup: CDR1 SEHNR, CDR2 FQNEAQ (reference sequence). CDR3 length: 18 residues. CDR3 in amino acids: CASSLGEGTRGRGTEAFF. The CDR3 DNA follows: TGTGCCAGCAGCTTAGGAGAAGGGACAAGGGGGCGGGGCACTGAAGCTTTCTTT.

The chain combines TRBV6-5 with TRBJ1-3, with D hard to call. CDR1 is MNHEY, CDR2 SVGAGI, per germline. CDR3 length: 15 amino acids. The V and J ends lost 7 bases and 0 bases respectively, with 13 bases between them. The CDR3 is CASTSDASSGNTIYF. CDR3 nucleotide sequence: TGTGCCAGCACCAGCGACGCCTCCTCTGGAAACACCATATATTTT.

The chain employs TRBV29-1 and TRBJ1-4, with TRBD1 matching over 7 bases. Looked up from germline, CDR1 is SQVTM and CDR2 is ANQGSEA. V dropped 5 bases and J dropped 8; count of bases not matched to a gene: 8. This CDR3 contains 13 residues. CDR3 in DNA: TGCAGCGTTCAACAGGGGACTGGGGAAAAACTGTTTTTT. This codes for CSVQQGTGEKLFF. The whole variable domain, remainder taken from reference TRBV29-1 and TRBJ1-4, is SAVISQKPSRDICQRGTSLTIQCQVDSQVTMMFWYRQQPGQSLTLIATANQGSEATYESGFVIDKFPISRPNLTFSTLTVSNMSPEDSSIYLCSVQQGTGEKLFFGSGTQLSVL.